The entry below describes one TCR beta chain. Its antigen is unidentified. The CDR3 totals 13 residues. The V end was cut by 0 bases, the J end by 9 bases, with 12 bases between. Germline assignment: CDR1 WNHNN and CDR2 SYGVQD (reference sequence). Treatment here: approximately nine-day PBMC culture with coronavirus spike peptide pools or control peptides (ViraFEST assay). Replacement of half the medium with fresh IL-2 medium took place on days 3 and 7. Cultured CD4+ T-cell DNA underwent Oncomine TCR Beta short-read sequencing. TCRdb fed the PCR reads into MiXCR, producing one record per CDR3 protein. This table holds 8,500 to 9,000 distinct CDR3 sequences, 60% found once. The data were taken from a study of vaccination and CD4 T cells after COVID-19.

The rearrangement joins TRBV10-1 to TRBJ2-7, with D uncertain. The TCR comes from a human donor with COVID-19. The sequenced sample was cultured CD4+ T cells from blood, obtained after SARS-CoV-2 vaccination. This CDR3 is CASSESVYTGQYF. For the CDR3, the DNA is TGCGCCAGCAGTGAGTCTGTCTACACGGGGCAGTACTTC.